This T cell receptor (beta chain) was recorded in a study of OX40 agonist ivuxolimab in advanced cancers. Study at large: Patients enrolled in dose escalation were diagnosed with hepatocellular carcinoma, melanoma, renal cell or head and neck cancer. The group had a mean age of about 65 years, ranged from about 23 to 85, and was 82.7% male.

The study's findings and limits: Averaged across samples, CD8+ T cells carried more expanded clones than CD4+ did.

Profiling relied on immunoSEQ multiplex PCR, and the TCRdb table lists in-frame clones only, not all of them. The table shows about 130,000 clones, with less than 95% occurring only once. This CDR3 contains 13 residues. The germline gives CDR1 GTSNPN, CDR2 SVGIG (reference sequence). V lost 2 bases, J lost 8 bases, and 15 bases lay in between. In the case of this clone: Antigen: not known.

The sample consisted of CD4+ or CD8+ T cells sorted from blood, taken in a trial of the OX40 agonist ivuxolimab. The sequence was obtained from an adult with an advanced solid tumor such as melanoma, head and neck, liver or kidney cancer. The V and J genes are TRBV30 and TRBJ1-2, with D unresolved. The chain's CDR3 is CAWSPHQFKGYTF. CDR3 coding DNA: TGTGCCTGGAGTCCCCACCAATTCAAAGGCTACACCTTC.